Each of the 29 T cell receptor beta chains below was sequenced from the same sample in a study of blood T cell repertoires in COVID-19. Generated by immunoSEQ multiplex PCR, the TCRdb table keeps only in-frame clones and is missing some. The table has approximately 280,000 clones, roughly 90% seen once. Material for sequencing was PBMCs or T cells enriched from blood (not recorded which). The source of these receptors is a woman aged 55-70 years who had recovered from COVID-19.

The rearrangement uses TRBV13 and TRBJ1-1, with D possibly TRBD1 on 5 matching bases. The V end lost 4 bases, the J end lost 3 bases, and 12 bases lay between the germline ends. Germline V gene data show CDR1 as PRHDT and CDR2 as FYEKMQ (reference sequence). The CDR3 length is 14 residues. The CDR3 is CASSSSQGYTEAFF. Here the CDR3 DNA reads TGTGCCAGCAGCTCAAGCCAGGGCTACACTGAAGCTTTCTTT.

J is TRBJ1-2 and V is TRBV27, with TRBD1 as a possible D gene (5 bases). This CDR3 is built from 15 residues. Germline V gene data show CDR1 as MNHEY and CDR2 as SMNVEV (reference sequence). The V gene lost 1 base and the J gene lost 4 bases, with 13 bases spanning the gap. CDR3 DNA sequence: TGTGCCAGCAGTTTATTTGGGCGACAGCTCTATGGCTACACCTTC. Encoded protein: CASSLFGRQLYGYTF.

This chain uses TRBV28 with TRBJ1-4; TRBD1 is a possible D gene (6 bases). Trimming removed 5 bases at V and 7 bases at J, with 20 bases between. CDR1 and CDR2 from the germline V gene are MDHEN and SYDVKM. The CDR3 has 16 amino acids. DNA of the CDR3: TGTGCCAGCAGTAACGATAAGGGGGTAGGGGGTGAAAAACTGTTTTTT. Its protein product is CASSNDKGVGGEKLFF. Drawing the rest from reference TRBV28 and TRBJ1-4, the complete variable domain is DVKVTQSSRYLVKRTGEKVFLECVQDMDHENMFWYRQDPGLGLRLIYFSYDVKMKEKGDIPEGYSVSREKKERFSLILESASTNQTSMYLCASSNDKGVGGEKLFFGSGTQLSVL.

The V call is TRBV30, the J call TRBJ1-1; weak D call: TRBD1 (5 bases). V gave up 4 bases and J gave up 1 base, with 13 bases separating them. The CDR3 has 14 residues. Germline V gene data show CDR1 as GTSNPN and CDR2 as SVGIG (reference sequence). The CDR3 DNA reads TGTGCCTGGAATCGACAGTTAGGGAACACTGAAGCTTTCTTT. This codes for CAWNRQLGNTEAFF.

CDR3 sequence reads: CATGDGSINQPQHF. As DNA, the CDR3 is TGTGCCACGGGAGACGGCTCCATCAATCAGCCCCAGCATTTT. The chain combines TRBV25-1 with TRBJ1-5; D remains ambiguous. The length of the CDR3 is 14 residues. The germline CDR1 and CDR2 sequences are MGHDK and SYGVNS. The ends were cut back, 10 bases at V and 3 bases at J, with 16 bases in the middle.

The chain uses TRBV19 and TRBJ1-1; 7 nucleotides match TRBD1. The CDR3 has 17 amino acids. With 4 bases clipped from V and 0 bases from J, the junction kept 11 bases outside the gene matches. Germline-derived CDR1 and CDR2 are LNHDA and SQIVND (reference sequence). This CDR3 is CASSTPTGRTLNTEAFF. The CDR3 DNA reads as TGTGCCAGTAGTACCCCGACAGGGAGGACTTTGAACACTGAAGCTTTCTTT.

This chain connects TRBV5-1 to TRBJ1-5; D call uncertain. CDR1 is SGHRS, CDR2 YFSETQ, per germline. Trimming stripped 1 base from V and 4 bases from J, with 6 bases between. The CDR3 contains 13 residues. CDR3 protein: CASSLRGNQPQHF. In DNA form, the CDR3 reads TGCGCCAGCAGCTTGAGAGGGAATCAGCCCCAGCATTTT.

The chain uses TRBV19 and TRBJ1-1; maybe TRBD1 (6 bases). This CDR3 is built from 16 residues. Trimming cost V 7 bases and J 1 base, with 19 bases left between them. Per germline, CDR1 LNHDA and CDR2 SQIVND (reference sequence). CDR3 nucleotides: TGTGCCAGTAACCTAAAGTCAGGGGTTGGGAACACTGAAGCTTTCTTT. It encodes CASNLKSGVGNTEAFF.

The V and J genes are TRBV12-3 or TRBV12-4 and TRBJ2-5, with D perhaps matching TRBD2 (6 bases). The ends were cut back, 5 bases at V and 2 bases at J, with 9 bases in the middle. CDR3 length: 13 amino acids. For the CDR3, the DNA is TGTGCCAGCAGTAAGGACTATCAAGAGACCCAGTACTTC. It translates to CASSKDYQETQYF.

The V gene is TRBV28, the J gene TRBJ1-1; tentatively, D is TRBD1 (5 bases). Germline loops: CDR1 MDHEN, CDR2 SYDVKM. Between the trimmed V and J ends, which lost 3 bases and 4 bases, there was a span of 27 bases. The CDR3 contains 19 residues. DNA of the CDR3: TGTGCCAGCAGTTTTGGTTCGGGTACAGTCCAGCCGGGGGGCACTGAAGCTTTCTTT. Translation gives CASSFGSGTVQPGGTEAFF.

The genes are TRBV29-1 and TRBJ1-4; D unresolved. This CDR3 region has 11 residues. V was clipped by 3 bases and J by 4 bases, with 3 bases between them. Germline loops: CDR1 SQVTM, CDR2 ANQGSEA. The CDR3 protein is CSVDINEKLFF. As DNA, the CDR3 is TGCAGCGTTGACATTAATGAAAAACTGTTTTTT.

This chain joins TRBV4-1 and TRBJ2-7; 9 bases line up with TRBD2. With V trimmed by 4 bases and J by 5 bases, 9 bases remained unmatched. CDR1 and CDR2 (germline): MGHRA, YSYEKL. CDR3 length equals 15 residues. CDR3 residues: CASSRMGLAINEQYF. CDR3 coding DNA: TGCGCCAGCAGCCGAATGGGACTAGCTATCAACGAGCAGTACTTC.

J is TRBJ2-5 and V is TRBV7-3; 12 nucleotides align to TRBD2. V lost 5 bases to trimming and J lost 5 bases; unmatched junction nucleotides: 3. The germline V gene has CDR1 SGHTA and CDR2 FQGTGA. This CDR3 is 14 amino acids long. The CDR3 sequence: CASSQTSGSETQYF. CDR3 nucleotide sequence: TGTGCCAGCAGCCAGACTAGCGGGAGCGAGACCCAGTACTTC.

This clone appeared once. The chain is built from TRBV5-1 and TRBJ1-1, with D possibly TRBD1 on 6 matching bases. This CDR3 is built from 14 residues. Germline CDR1 SGHRS, CDR2 YFSETQ. V lost 0 bases, J lost 2 bases, and 8 bases lay in between. CDR3 sequence (DNA): TGCGCCAGCAGCTTGGGACAGGATAACACTGAAGCTTTCTTT. It is translated as CASSLGQDNTEAFF. The full variable domain, rest sourced from reference TRBV5-1 and TRBJ1-1, is KAGVTQTPRYLIKTRGQQVTLSCSPISGHRSVSWYQQTPGQGLQFLFEYFSETQRNKGNFPGRFSGRQFSNSRSEMNVSTLELGDSALYLCASSLGQDNTEAFFGQGTRLTVV.

This chain joins TRBV19 and TRBJ2-1; 8 bases align to TRBD2. CDR3 length equals 15 residues. CDR1 is LNHDA, CDR2 SQIVND, per germline (reference sequence). Trimming cost V 9 bases and J 8 bases; bases outside gene matches: 15. The CDR3 region is CASSTGTRRGDEQFF. CDR3 nucleotide sequence: TGTGCCAGCAGCACCGGGACTAGACGGGGGGATGAGCAGTTCTTC.

The gene calls are TRBV24-1 and TRBJ1-3; D remains unclear. Germline V gene sequence: CDR1 KGHDR, CDR2 SFDVKD. The CDR3 is 12 residues long. Trimming cost V 5 bases and J 7 bases, with 8 bases left between them. The CDR3 is CATSGRENTIYF. The CDR3 DNA sequence: TGTGCCACCAGTGGTCGAGAGAACACCATATATTTT.

The genes are TRBV11-2 and TRBJ2-5; D not resolved. From germline, CDR1 is SGHAT and CDR2 FQNNGV. This CDR3 has 16 amino acids. Trimming left V 1 base short and J 0 bases short, with 12 bases between. CDR3 coding DNA: TGTGCCAGCAGCTTAGTGTCCTCCCTTAACCAAGAGACCCAGTACTTC. Protein: CASSLVSSLNQETQYF.

The J gene is TRBJ2-7, the V gene TRBV11-2, with D unresolved. Germline V CDR1 and CDR2: SGHAT, FQNNGV. CDR3 length equals 14 residues. V was pared by 5 bases and J by 0 bases, with 11 bases between. CDR3 region: CASSIPGRSYEQYF. Here the CDR3 DNA reads TGTGCCAGCAGCATTCCCGGTCGCTCCTACGAGCAGTACTTC.

The gene calls are TRBV14 and TRBJ1-1; TRBD1 is a possible D gene (5 bases). This CDR3 is built from 15 residues. Germline V gives CDR1 SGHDN, CDR2 FVKESK. Trimming removed 2 bases from V and 4 bases from J, with 14 bases in between. CDR3 DNA sequence: TGTGCCAGCAGCCAATCCCGCACGGGGGGCACTGAAGCTTTCTTT. Its protein is CASSQSRTGGTEAFF.

This chain joins TRBV9 and TRBJ1-6; D is ambiguous. Per the germline V gene, CDR1 is SGDLS and CDR2 is YYNGEE. V lost 1 base and J lost 8, with 13 bases in between. This CDR3 has 15 residues. The CDR3 DNA reads as TGTGCCAGCAGCGTAAGAGACACCTCACATTCACCCCTCCACTTT. It yields the protein CASSVRDTSHSPLHF.

DNA of the CDR3: TGCGCCAGCAGCTCGGGGGGGGCCGGGGAGCTGTTTTTT. Its protein product is CASSSGGAGELFF. The chain employs TRBV5-1 and TRBJ2-2; 8 nucleotides agree with TRBD2. The trim removed 3 bases at V and 6 bases at J, leaving 1 base unmatched. The CDR3 consists of 13 residues. Germline CDR1 is SGHRS and CDR2 is YFSETQ.

The rearrangement uses TRBV19 and TRBJ1-5; TRBD1 might be the D (6 bases). The germline gives CDR1 LNHDA, CDR2 SQIVND (reference sequence). The CDR3 consists of 13 residues. Trimming stripped 4 bases from V and 3 bases from J, with 7 bases between. The CDR3 region is CASSRDTNQPQHF. CDR3 in DNA: TGTGCCAGTAGTAGGGACACCAATCAGCCCCAGCATTTT.

The gene calls are TRBV5-4 and TRBJ2-1; tentative D call: TRBD2 (6 bases). This CDR3 comprises 12 residues. V lost 5 bases, J lost 10 bases, and 13 bases lay in between. Germline V gene lookup returns CDR1 SGHNT and CDR2 YYREEE (reference sequence). CDR3 coding DNA: TGTGCCAGCAGACGCGGGGTTTACGAGCAGTTCTTC. Translated, it gives CASRRGVYEQFF. The full variable domain, its missing parts supplied by reference TRBV5-4 and TRBJ2-1, is ETGVTQSPTHLIKTRGQQVTLRCSSQSGHNTVSWYQQALGQGPQFIFQYYREEENGRGNFPPRFSGLQFPNYSSELNVNALELDDSALYLCASRRGVYEQFFGPGTRLTVL.

CDR3 bases: TGTGCCAGCAGGGCCGCCGGGACAGGGGGCTTAGGCTACACCTTC. It yields the protein CASRAAGTGGLGYTF. This chain links TRBV5-4 with TRBJ1-2; 12 nucleotides align to TRBD1. V dropped 5 bases and J dropped 8; count of bases not matched to a gene: 10. The CDR3 consists of 15 residues. Looked up from germline, CDR1 is SGHNT and CDR2 is YYREEE (reference sequence).

The gene calls are TRBV12-3 or TRBV12-4 and TRBJ2-3, with no clear D. Trimming took 6 bases from V and 3 from J, leaving 10 bases between them. The length of the CDR3 is 13 residues. CDR3 residues: CASSPRRTDTQYF. CDR3 bases: TGTGCCAGCAGCCCTCGCAGGACAGATACGCAGTATTTT.

The gene calls are TRBV6-5 and TRBJ2-2; D call uncertain. CDR1 is MNHEY, CDR2 SVGAGI, per germline. The CDR3 is made up of 16 amino acids. Trimming removed 4 bases at V and 1 base at J, with 13 bases between. CDR3 protein: CASSFQPRMNTGELFF. The DNA for the CDR3 is TGTGCCAGCAGTTTTCAACCGCGCATGAACACCGGGGAGCTGTTTTTT.

The gene calls are TRBV12-3 or TRBV12-4 and TRBJ1-5; D not resolved. The length of the CDR3 is 13 residues. V lost 5 bases, J lost 4 bases, and 9 bases lay in between. The CDR3 loop reads CASSPAGNQPQHF. In nucleotides, the CDR3 is TGTGCCAGCAGTCCTGCAGGAAATCAGCCCCAGCATTTT.

This rearrangement joins TRBV21-1 to TRBJ2-1; TRBD1 is taken as the D call from the table, unchecked against the DNA. TRBV21-1 has pseudogene status. The CDR3 covers 15 residues. CDR3: CASSETGKQGDEQFF. The CDR3 nucleotides are TGTGCCAGCAGCGAAACAGGGAAGCAGGGAGATGAGCAGTTCTTC.

The chain has TRBV29-1 and TRBJ1-2, with 7 positions matching TRBD1. Trimming took 6 bases from V and 4 from J; bases not matched to a gene: 17. CDR3 size: 16 residues. In germline, CDR1 is SQVTM, CDR2 ANQGSEA. CDR3 amino acids: CSVVQSFQGEGYGYTF. CDR3 sequence (DNA): TGCAGCGTCGTACAGAGCTTTCAGGGGGAAGGCTATGGCTACACCTTC.